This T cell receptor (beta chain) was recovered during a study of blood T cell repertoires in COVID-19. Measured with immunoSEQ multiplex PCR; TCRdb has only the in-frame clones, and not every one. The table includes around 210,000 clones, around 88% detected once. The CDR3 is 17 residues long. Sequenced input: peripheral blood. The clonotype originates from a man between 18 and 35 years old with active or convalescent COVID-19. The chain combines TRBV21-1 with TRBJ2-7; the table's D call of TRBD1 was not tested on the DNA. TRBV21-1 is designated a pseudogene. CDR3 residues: CASSKKEPETGNYEQYF. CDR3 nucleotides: TGTGCCAGCAGCAAGAAGGAGCCCGAGACAGGGAACTACGAGCAGTACTTC.